This TCR beta chain was documented in a study of blood T cell repertoires in COVID-19. Study details: Sites in the United States, Italy and Spain provided acute and convalescent COVID-19 samples. PBMCs, B-cell-depleted T cells, or T cells provided the cDNA or gDNA that made up the material.

Looked up from germline, CDR1 is SEHNR and CDR2 is FQNEAQ (reference sequence). This CDR3 is built from 12 residues. V lost 2 bases and J lost 6, with 5 bases in between. In the source study's methods: Estimates of nucleated cell counts were drawn from the amplification of reference gene primers. Here immunoSEQ multiplex PCR was the method, and the copy in TCRdb shows in-frame clones only, minus some. That table supplies the V and J calls and clone size; D and trimming were determined from the DNA. The profile covers just over 90,000 clones, with roughly 85% appearing a single time and 15% to 20% taken by the ten largest.

This chain uses TRBV7-9 with TRBJ2-1; no definite D call. The source of this sequence is a human donor in a cohort sampled during active COVID-19. The sequencing sample was made of peripheral blood. The CDR3 DNA reads as TGTGCCAGCAGCTTAACTCCCAATGAGCAGTTCTTC. It is translated as CASSLTPNEQFF.